This TCR beta chain was profiled in a study of response to subunit inactivated influenza vaccine. The CDR3 extends over 14 amino acids. The germline gives CDR1 SGHDT, CDR2 YYEEEE. V was shortened by 5 bases and J by 3 bases, with 14 bases between the two germline ends. TCRdb reprocessed the RT-PCR reads with MiXCR, giving one entry per CDR3 protein. Of 650,000 or so distinct CDR3 sequences listed, about 14% are singletons. The starting material was PBMCs from blood, obtained less than 15 days before vaccination. V and J are TRBV5-6 and TRBJ1-1; the D is unclear. This clonotype originated in a man between 50 and 59 years old who received an inactivated influenza vaccine. CDR3 sequence: CASSSLRRDTEAFF. The CDR3 DNA reads as TGTGCCAGCAGTTCCCTCCGGAGGGACACTGAAGCTTTCTTT. Together with reference TRBV5-6 and TRBJ1-1, the CDR3 gives the full variable domain: DAGVTQSPTHLIKTRGQQVTLRCSPKSGHDTVSWYQQALGQGPQFIFQYYEEEERQRGNFPDRFSGHQFPNYSSELNVNALLLGDSALYLCASSSLRRDTEAFFGQGTRLTVV.